These T cell receptor beta chains were read from a single sample in a study of control samples from healthy donors and cancer patients. The repertoire was sequenced with immunoSEQ multiplex PCR; TCRdb's copy has only in-frame clones and lacks some. The sample yields more than 140,000 clones, approximately 94% seen once. Sequenced sample: blood. These receptors originate from a man aged 35 to 55 in good health. Each CDR3 is given with its conserved first and last residue. The order of the fields is clone size, D gene, V gene, J gene, CDR3 protein, CDR3 DNA. The D gene is left open where the match is weak. Clone size is shown for a subset of rows, as once, few, many or a class of expanded clone.

>NA|TRBD1|TRBV7-9|TRBJ2-2
CASSSRGRGELFF
TGTGCCAGCAGCTCGAGGGGGCGCGGGGAGCTGTTTTTT
>NA|NA|TRBV9|TRBJ2-3
CASSVGNTNPTDTQYF
TGTGCCAGCAGCGTCGGTAACACGAATCCCACAGATACGCAGTATTTT
>NA|TRBD1|TRBV15|TRBJ1-4
CAVSGTEVFRGEKLFF
TGTGCCGTTTCCGGGACAGAGGTTTTTCGAGGTGAAAAACTGTTTTTT
>NA|TRBD1|TRBV27|TRBJ2-2
CASSLGWRQGSVGELFF
TGTGCCAGCAGTTTAGGGTGGAGACAGGGGAGTGTCGGGGAGCTGTTTTTT
>NA|TRBD2|TRBV4-1|TRBJ2-1
CASSQEGLADYNEQFF
TGCGCCAGCAGCCAAGAGGGGCTAGCGGACTACAATGAGCAGTTCTTC
>NA|NA|TRBV3-1/TRBV3-2|TRBJ1-1
CASSQDAGWGTEAFF
TGTGCCAGCAGCCAAGATGCGGGGTGGGGCACTGAAGCTTTCTTT
>once|NA|TRBV28|TRBJ1-3
CASSLSGSGNTIYF
TGTGCCAGCAGTTTAAGTGGCTCTGGAAACACCATATATTTT
>NA|TRBD1|TRBV7-2|TRBJ1-5
CASSLGQGHQPQHF
TGTGCCAGCAGCTTGGGACAGGGGCATCAGCCCCAGCATTTT
>NA|NA|TRBV7-9|TRBJ2-1
CASSLDTFPYNEQFF
TGTGCCAGCAGCTTAGATACGTTTCCCTACAATGAGCAGTTCTTC
>NA|NA|TRBV5-8|TRBJ1-1
CASSPRGQGNTEAFF
TGTGCCAGCTCACCCCGGGGGCAGGGGAACACTGAAGCTTTCTTT
>NA|TRBD1|TRBV7-9|TRBJ1-5
CASSPVQGGGQPQHF
TGTGCCAGCAGCCCAGTACAGGGGGGCGGTCAGCCCCAGCATTTT
>NA|NA|TRBV5-1|TRBJ1-3
CASSLSSGNTIYF
TGCGCCAGCAGCTTGAGCTCTGGAAACACCATATATTTT
>NA|TRBD2|TRBV9|TRBJ2-1
CASSVGTSGVVYNEQFF
TGTGCCAGCAGCGTCGGGACTAGCGGGGTCGTTTACAATGAGCAGTTCTTC
>NA|TRBD1|TRBV9|TRBJ1-1
CASSFRTGREAFF
TGTGCCAGCAGCTTCAGGACAGGGAGGGAAGCTTTCTTT
>NA|TRBD2|TRBV9|TRBJ2-3
CASSSHSGSGTDTQYF
TGTGCCAGCAGCTCCCATAGCGGGAGCGGGACAGATACGCAGTATTTT
>NA|NA|TRBV7-9|TRBJ2-2
CASSLAGAGGELFF
TGTGCCAGCAGCTTAGCAGGGGCCGGCGGGGAGCTGTTTTTT
>NA|NA|TRBV13|TRBJ2-1
CASRNDTRTYNEQFF
TGTGCCAGCAGAAACGACACCCGAACCTACAATGAGCAGTTCTTC
>NA|NA|TRBV19|TRBJ2-7
CASSIRTDLYEQYF
TGTGCCAGTAGTATTCGGACAGATCTCTACGAGCAGTACTTC
>NA|NA|TRBV5-6|TRBJ2-7
CASGEVRRRYEQYF
TGTGCCAGCGGTGAGGTACGCCGTCGCTACGAGCAGTACTTC
>NA|NA|TRBV7-9|TRBJ1-1
CASSSRDSPKNTEAFF
TGTGCCAGCAGCTCTCGGGACTCCCCCAAAAACACTGAAGCTTTCTTT
>NA|NA|TRBV5-4|TRBJ1-2
CASSLEAANYGYTF
TGTGCCAGCAGCTTGGAGGCGGCTAACTATGGCTACACCTTC
>NA|TRBD2|TRBV10-3|TRBJ2-7
CAIRRTSGAYEQYF
TGTGCCATCAGGAGGACTAGCGGGGCCTACGAGCAGTACTTC
>NA|NA|TRBV15|TRBJ1-5
CATSRGGVGNQPQHF
TGTGCCACCAGCAGAGGAGGGGTAGGTAATCAGCCCCAGCATTTT
>NA|TRBD1|TRBV19|TRBJ2-7
CASSGQGWDEQYF
TGTGCCAGTAGTGGACAGGGGTGGGACGAGCAGTACTTC
>NA|NA|TRBV7-9|TRBJ2-7
CASSLTGPSWDEQYF
TGTGCCAGCAGCTTGACGGGGCCCTCTTGGGACGAGCAGTACTTC
>NA|NA|TRBV28|TRBJ1-2
CASSLRERHWAF
TGTGCCAGCAGTTTAAGGGAAAGGCATTGGGCCTTC
>once|NA|TRBV12-3/TRBV12-4|TRBJ1-2
CASSLMGIYGYTF
TGTGCCAGCAGTTTAATGGGAATTTATGGCTACACCTTC
>NA|NA|TRBV11-2|TRBJ1-1
CASSLLRSGLTNTEAFF
TGTGCCAGCAGCTTACTCAGGTCGGGACTGACGAACACTGAAGCTTTCTTT
>many|NA|TRBV3-1/TRBV3-2|TRBJ1-1
CASSWSGTEAFF
TGTGCCAGCAGCTGGTCCGGGACAGAAGCTTTCTTT
>NA|NA|TRBV7-3|TRBJ2-3
CASSLVSTDTQYF
TGTGCCAGCAGCTTAGTAAGCACAGATACGCAGTATTTT
>NA|NA|TRBV4-1|TRBJ1-5
CASSQNGGRNQPQHF
TGCGCCAGCAGCCAGAACGGGGGGAGAAATCAGCCCCAGCATTTT
>NA|TRBD1|TRBV20-1|TRBJ1-5
CSASVATGWDQPQHF
TGCAGTGCTAGTGTGGCGACAGGGTGGGATCAGCCCCAGCATTTT
>NA|NA|TRBV10-3|TRBJ1-4
CAISESGITNEKLFF
TGTGCCATCAGTGAGTCGGGCATAACTAATGAAAAACTGTTTTTT
>NA|TRBD1|TRBV19|TRBJ1-3
CASSVGQAFSGNTIYF
TGTGCCAGTAGTGTGGGACAGGCCTTCTCTGGAAACACCATATATTTT
>NA|NA|TRBV6-6|TRBJ1-5
CASGPGNQPQHF
TGTGCCAGCGGCCCAGGAAATCAGCCCCAGCATTTT
>NA|NA|TRBV28|TRBJ2-1
CASGKAGGNNEQFF
TGTGCCAGCGGAAAAGCAGGCGGGAACAATGAGCAGTTCTTC
>NA|TRBD1|TRBV28|TRBJ2-3
CASRGQGAGTDTQYF
TGTGCCAGCAGGGGACAGGGGGCAGGCACAGATACGCAGTATTTT
>NA|TRBD2|TRBV3-1/TRBV3-2|TRBJ2-1
CASRAAGGRLFDEQFF
TGTGCCAGCCGGGCGGCGGGGGGGCGATTATTTGATGAGCAGTTCTTC
>few|TRBD2|TRBV6-4|TRBJ2-1
CASSQLAGDYNEQFF
TGTGCCAGCAGCCAGCTAGCGGGAGACTACAATGAGCAGTTCTTC
>NA|NA|TRBV2|TRBJ2-3
CASSVDGSTSRGDTQYF
TGTGCCAGCAGTGTTGACGGTAGCACCTCAAGGGGAGATACGCAGTATTTT
>NA|NA|TRBV6-5|TRBJ2-7
CASSRGTGEQYF
TGTGCCAGCAGCAGGGGTACAGGCGAGCAGTACTTC
>NA|TRBD1|TRBV7-9|TRBJ1-6
CASSPVGQGGRNSPLHF
TGTGCCAGCAGTCCAGTGGGACAGGGAGGAAGAAATTCACCCCTCCACTTT
>once|TRBD1|TRBV28|TRBJ1-2
CASSPSPGQAYGYTF
TGTGCCAGCAGTCCCTCCCCGGGACAGGCTTATGGCTACACCTTC